This TCR beta chain is drawn from a study of Ad26.COV2.S vaccination and SARS-CoV-2 variants. General observations from the study: Total responses of T cells may have been underestimated by the analyses of TCR breadth and depth.

Comment on this clone: The target antigen is unknown.

The repertoire was sequenced with immunoSEQ multiplex PCR; TCRdb's copy has only in-frame clones and lacks some. The sample yields roughly 350,000 clones, around 89% seen once. Treatment described: 15 to 20 received Ad26.COV2.S at low or high dose, single or two shots; 5 received placebo; per-sample allocation not given. Samples came from day 63 after the first vaccine or placebo injection. Boston hosted the donor, who was an adult aged 18-55 years. The sequencing here drew on peripheral blood, taken in a trial of Ad26.COV2.S vaccine versus placebo. This TCR was sampled from a person aged 18 to 65 who received the Ad26.COV2.S COVID-19 vaccine or a placebo.

CDR3 sequence: CASRIRLSETQYF. The CDR3 coding sequence is TGTGCCAGCAGGATTAGGTTGTCGGAGACCCAGTACTTC. V usage is TRBV28 and J usage is TRBJ2-5; D gene uncertain. The V gene lost 6 bases and the J gene lost 5 bases, with 13 bases spanning the gap. CDR1 MDHEN and CDR2 SYDVKM come from the germline V gene. CDR3 length equals 13 residues.